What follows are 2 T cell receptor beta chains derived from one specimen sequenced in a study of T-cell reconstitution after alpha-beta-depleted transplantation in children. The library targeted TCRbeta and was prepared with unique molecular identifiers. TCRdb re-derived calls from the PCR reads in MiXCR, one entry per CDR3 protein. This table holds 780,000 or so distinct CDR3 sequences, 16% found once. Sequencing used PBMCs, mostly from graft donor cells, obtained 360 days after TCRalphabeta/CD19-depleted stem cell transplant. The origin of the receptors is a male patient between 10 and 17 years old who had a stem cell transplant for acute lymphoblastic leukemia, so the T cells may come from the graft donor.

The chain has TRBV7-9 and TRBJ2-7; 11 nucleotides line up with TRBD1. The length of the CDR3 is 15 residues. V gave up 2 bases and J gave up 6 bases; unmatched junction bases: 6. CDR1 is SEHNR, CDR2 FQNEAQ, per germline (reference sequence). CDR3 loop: CASSLTGTGGGEQYF. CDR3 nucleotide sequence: TGTGCCAGCAGCTTAACCGGGACAGGGGGAGGCGAGCAGTACTTC.

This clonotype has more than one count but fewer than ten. Here the CDR3 DNA reads TGTGCCAGCAGAGAGAGGGTGGATCAGCCCCAGCATTTT. Its translation is CASRERVDQPQHF. V is TRBV2 and J is TRBJ1-5; no clear D gene. V was pared by 6 bases and J by 5 bases, with 11 bases between. CDR1 and CDR2 (germline): SNHLY, FYNNEI. This CDR3 comprises 13 residues.